This T cell receptor (beta chain) derives from a study of shared clonotypes between healthy human individuals. Across the study: Donors consisted of two women and a few men between 18 and 49.

Those who donated were healthy HIV-negative adults, with no recent acute infections or vaccinations reported. V shed 2 bases and J shed 0 bases, with 17 bases lying between them. Germline CDR1 and CDR2: SGHVS and FQNEAQ. There are 18 residues in the CDR3. Genomic DNA per cell subset filled all wells of several immunoSEQ plates. The data were produced by immunoSEQ multiplex PCR, yet TCRdb's version contains in-frame clones alone and is incomplete. The table includes approximately 980,000 clones, less than 85% detected once. This chain connects TRBV7-8 to TRBJ1-5, with D unclear. The sequenced sample was memory CD4+ T cells sorted from blood. Subset: CD45RA-negative fraction. The source of this sequence is a man aged 18 to 30 in good health. This CDR3 is CASSLRPSPAYSNQPQHF. CDR3 DNA sequence: TGTGCCAGCAGCTTACGTCCATCCCCGGCATATAGCAATCAGCCCCAGCATTTT. The full variable domain, with the rest looked up from reference TRBV7-8 and TRBJ1-5, is GAGVSQSPRYKVAKRGQDVALRCDPISGHVSLFWYQQALGQGPEFLTYFQNEAQLDKSGLPSDRFFAERPEGSVSTLKIQRTQQEDSAVYLCASSLRPSPAYSNQPQHFGDGTRLSIL.